This TCR beta chain was observed in a study of blood T cell repertoires in COVID-19. Study-wide background: The United States, Italy and Spain were the sources of the acute and convalescent COVID-19 samples.

Enrollees, roughly 18 to 89 years old, lived in about two dozen US areas. Clinical history reported by participants formed the basis on which cohorts were assigned. The CDR3 sequence is 12 residues long. Germline V gene data show CDR1 as SNHLY and CDR2 as FYNNEI. With 7 bases removed from V and 0 bases from J, the gap between germline ends came to 7 bases. Methods used by the authors: Cell counts per sample came from amplifying reference gene primers. Here immunoSEQ multiplex PCR was the method, and the copy in TCRdb shows in-frame clones only, minus some. V, J and clone size reflect that table, while D and trimming were determined from the DNA. The sample carries about 230,000 clones, 70% to 90% recorded once.

The receptor was isolated from a woman aged 40-49 years with acute COVID-19. J is TRBJ2-7 and V is TRBV2; no firm D call. The specimen sequenced was PBMCs or T cells enriched from blood (not recorded which). The CDR3, as DNA: TGTGCCAGCACCCGTCCCTCCTACGAGCAGTACTTC. Amino acid sequence: CASTRPSYEQYF.